This TCR beta chain is from a study of T cells in Graves' hyperthyroidism and ophthalmopathy (dated by TCRdb to the late 2010s). As for the study more broadly: Peripheral blood samples were taken at the time of initial diagnosis, prior to any treatment. The paper reports TCR Vbeta CDR3 sequencing of approximately 130 peripheral blood samples: under 45 ophthalmopathy, over 70 hyperthyroidism and approximately 17 progressor patients. The 75 to 100 discovery patients were randomly divided into training and test sets at a 7:3 ratio. TCR V-J signatures able to tell the groups apart were searched for in a discovery cohort of some 97 patients, of whom under 45 had Graves' ophthalmopathy and about 55 had stable Graves' hyperthyroidism. In addition, the study compared T-cell repertoires in thyroid tissue and in blood from about 6 Graves' hyperthyroidism patients. After sampling, hyperthyroidism patients received methimazole starting at 30 mg daily, and ophthalmopathy patients received high-dose intravenous methylprednisolone. Prospective prediction of ophthalmopathy was tested in an independent validation cohort consisting of 18 hyperthyroidism patients and 15 or so patients who later progressed to ophthalmopathy.

At least ten counts were recorded for this clonotype. The antigen it recognizes is unknown. Base qualities are not recorded, but no much larger clone differs from it by a single base. TCR beta CDR3 regions were amplified from RNA transcripts. The TCR CDR3 was subjected to a first round of RT-PCR using the HTBI primer set and the Qiagen OneStep RT-PCR kit. A second multiplex PCR round built the libraries, followed by size selection and purification. The libraries were sequenced on an Illumina HiSeq2000 using paired-end 100 bp reads. From the authors' description of their analysis: SOAPnuke was used to process the raw data, removing reads that contained adapters or uncalled bases, had a mean Phred below 15, or lacked an exact match to the constant primer or identifier. High-quality paired reads were merged with COPE v1.2.5, and unique nucleotide sequences were defined as clonotypes. MiTCR v1.1 was used to align clonotypes to the IMGT TRBV, TRBD and TRBJ reference segments. Analysis was restricted to V-J combinations with a frequency above 0.0001, which covered 98% to 99.2% of repertoires. A TCS score was defined as the ratio between F50 (clonal expansion) and ExV (chaos), using BLOSUM62-based TCRdist between CDR3 peptides within each V-J. Welch's t-statistics and random forest reduced around 510 V-J features to 10 to 15, which were used in a naive Bayes classifier (R e1071). TCRdb applied fastp at Q25 and MiXCR to the public reads, then kept only in-frame beta chains. All rows with the same CDR3 protein become a single entry with the most common DNA and genes. These V and J calls originate from TCRdb's pipeline instead of the authors' own analysis. The sample has around 340,000 distinct CDR3 sequences on record, 16% of them singletons. Together, the top ten hold approximately 35% of the sample.

Findings and caveats that apply to the study as a whole: During validation, the model predicted progression to ophthalmopathy a median of approximately 7 months ahead of onset, with around 71% sensitivity and 72% to 80% specificity. Most expanded thyroid clonotypes (frequency above 0.001) were also found in blood, which suggests that blood repertoires may mirror thyroid immune responses. No statistical method was used to set the sample size in advance, and investigators knew the group allocation. A 13 V-J signature model separated ophthalmopathy from stable hyperthyroidism, with 87.88% sensitivity and 81.08% specificity in cross-validation and 80%/75% in testing.

Stable Graves' hyperthyroidism was defined as the absence of progression to ophthalmopathy over 18 months of follow-up. Hyperthyroidism patients were aged 18 to 65 years and newly diagnosed, with disease duration of less than 2 months. Any patient with an uncontrolled infection, another autoimmune disease, pregnancy or lactation was excluded. Clinical symptoms, serum thyroxine and TRAb, thyroid ultrasound, and orbital computed tomography formed the basis for the diagnoses. PBMCs were separated from 10 ml of fresh peripheral blood using Ficoll-Paque density gradient centrifugation. Trizol reagent was used to extract total RNA, and RNA quality was then checked on an Agilent 2100 Bioanalyzer. CDR1 DFQATT and CDR2 SNEGSKA were looked up in the germline V gene (reference sequence). Measured from the cysteine to the phenylalanine, the CDR3 is 15 residues long. CDR3 DNA is the only sequence kept; it has 45 bases, read in frame from the first base. V ends up 0 bases short and J 7 bases short, with an unmatched junction base count of 11.

The sequenced material came from blood. The receptor's source is a man aged 25 to 45 with Graves' hyperthyroidism. The receptor chain draws on TRBV20-1 and TRBJ2-7, with TRBD1 matching 8 junction bases. The DNA sequence is given as TGCAGTGCTAGAGATCTCTCGACAGGGGTCGTGGAGCAGTACTTC. It encodes CSARDLSTGVVEQYF.